The 27 T cell receptor beta chains below were found in one sample sequenced in a study of blood T cell repertoires in COVID-19. The table came from immunoSEQ multiplex PCR; TCRdb's copy has only in-frame clones and leaves some out. Here the sample spans 150,000 to 200,000 clones, 88% being singletons. Specimen: peripheral blood. The source is a human donor in a cohort sampled during active COVID-19.

This clone was counted once. CDR3 in amino acids: CASSLGGQAHLQGEQFF. The CDR3 DNA sequence: TGTGCCAGCAGCTTGGGGGGACAGGCCCATTTACAGGGAGAGCAGTTCTTC. The chain recombines TRBV5-4 with TRBJ2-1; TRBD1 matches at 8 bases. V was clipped by 0 bases and J by 10 bases; unmatched bases: 15. Looked up from germline, CDR1 is SGHNT and CDR2 is YYREEE (reference sequence). The length of the CDR3 is 17 residues.

The chain joins TRBV19 to TRBJ2-3; 9 bases map to TRBD2. The V gene end was trimmed by 10 bases and the J gene end by 0 bases; junction bases not matched to a gene: 5. This CDR3 is 14 amino acids long. Germline CDR1 LNHDA, CDR2 SQIVND (reference sequence). The CDR3: CATRAGGSTDTQYF. In nucleotides, the CDR3 is TGTGCCACCCGAGCGGGAGGAAGCACAGATACGCAGTATTTT.

There are a few counts of this clone. The sample has other DNA sequences that encode this CDR3 too. The rearrangement joins TRBV3-1 (or the pseudogene TRBV3-2) to TRBJ1-1; D remains ambiguous. The CDR3 consists of 13 residues. V was pared by 5 bases and J by 4 bases, with 11 bases between. Germline V gene sequence: CDR1 LGHDT, CDR2 YNNKEL (reference sequence). CDR3 in DNA: TGTGCCAGCAGCTCCTTGGAGGGCACTGAAGCTTTCTTT. This gives the protein CASSSLEGTEAFF.

In this sample, this clone turned up once. This chain joins TRBV6-5 and TRBJ2-2; no definite D call. Germline CDR1 is MNHEY and CDR2 is SVGAGI. The CDR3 spans 14 residues. The V gene lost 5 bases and the J gene lost 1 base, with 8 bases spanning the gap. CDR3 nucleotides: TGTGCCAGCAGTACTCCGAGGAACACCGGGGAGCTGTTTTTT. Protein sequence: CASSTPRNTGELFF.

This sequence joins TRBV19 and TRBJ1-2; 7 nucleotides align to TRBD1. The CDR3 has 17 residues. V lost 2 bases and J lost 4; bases outside the gene matches: 13. Germline V gives CDR1 LNHDA, CDR2 SQIVND (reference sequence). CDR3 coding DNA: TGTGCCAGTAGTATACAAAGGGATTGGACAGGCTTCTATGGCTACACCTTC. It translates to CASSIQRDWTGFYGYTF.

The V gene is TRBV2, the J gene TRBJ2-3; the match to TRBD2 covers 11 bases. The germline V gene encodes CDR1 SNHLY and CDR2 FYNNEI. V lost 7 bases and J lost 2; bases outside the gene matches: 5. The CDR3 runs 15 residues. The CDR3 DNA is TGTGCCAGCACCTGGACTAGCGGGCTCACAGATACGCAGTATTTT. The encoded protein is CASTWTSGLTDTQYF. Using reference TRBV2 and TRBJ2-3 for the parts outside the CDR3, the full variable domain is EPEVTQTPSHQVTQMGQEVILRCVPISNHLYFYWYRQILGQKVEFLVSFYNNEISEKSEIFDDQFSVERPDGSNFTLKIRSTKLEDSAMYFCASTWTSGLTDTQYFGPGTRLTVL.

The V gene is TRBV6-5, the J gene TRBJ2-5, with a tentative D call TRBD2 (6 bases). CDR1 is MNHEY and CDR2 is SVGAGI in the germline V gene. Trimming took off 2 bases at V and 4 bases at J, with 8 bases between the two ends. The CDR3 covers 13 residues. In DNA, the CDR3 is TGTGCCAGCAGTTACCGGGAGAGAGAGACCCAGTACTTC. It encodes CASSYRERETQYF.

This clone was counted a single time. This chain connects TRBV15 to TRBJ2-5, with 10 bases that match TRBD1. This CDR3 spans 17 amino acids. Germline V lookup: CDR1 LNHNV, CDR2 YYDKDF (reference sequence). J lost 3 bases, V lost 5 bases, and 12 bases had no gene match. For the CDR3, the DNA is TGTGCCACCAGCCAGCGAGGGGGGACAGGGGTGAAAGAGACCCAGTACTTC. The encoded protein is CATSQRGGTGVKETQYF.

The rearrangement joins TRBV19 to TRBJ1-1; weak D call: TRBD1 (6 bases). The germline gives CDR1 LNHDA, CDR2 SQIVND (reference sequence). V gave up 4 bases and J gave up 1 base, with 13 bases separating them. The length of the CDR3 is 15 residues. CDR3 protein: CASSNRQAGNTEAFF. The CDR3, as DNA: TGTGCCAGTAGTAATCGACAGGCTGGGAACACTGAAGCTTTCTTT.

The chain joins TRBV5-1 to TRBJ1-3; D is ambiguous. The length of the CDR3 is 14 residues. The germline V gene encodes CDR1 SGHRS and CDR2 YFSETQ. V lost 5 bases to trimming and J lost 0 bases, with 9 bases between them. CDR3 sequence (DNA): TGCGCCAGCAGGGAGGTGAGCTCTGGAAACACCATATATTTT. Residues: CASREVSSGNTIYF.

This clone has just one count. V gene TRBV3-1 (or the pseudogene TRBV3-2) combines with J gene TRBJ2-1, with D unresolved. The CDR3 has 11 amino acids. The V and J ends lost 3 bases and 8 bases respectively, with 5 bases between them. CDR1 and CDR2 (germline): LGHDT, YNNKEL (reference sequence). CDR3 sequence reads: CASSQSDEQFF. In nucleotides, the CDR3 is TGTGCCAGCAGCCAGAGTGATGAGCAGTTCTTC.

The chain employs TRBV29-1 and TRBJ1-3; 7 bases are a match to TRBD1. The ends lost 3 bases at V and 1 base at J; junction bases unmatched: 9. Germline CDR1 SQVTM, CDR2 ANQGSEA. The CDR3 has 16 amino acids. CDR3 loop: CSVDARTGNSGNTIYF. The CDR3 region has the DNA TGCAGCGTTGACGCGAGGACAGGAAATTCTGGAAACACCATATATTTT.

This clone was detected only once. The rearrangement uses TRBV7-9 and TRBJ2-7, with a possible D match to TRBD2 (5 bases). CDR3 length equals 14 residues. V lost 5 bases to trimming and J lost 3 bases, with 14 bases between them. The germline V gene encodes CDR1 SEHNR and CDR2 FQNEAQ (reference sequence). Here the CDR3 DNA reads TGTGCCAGCAGCCGAGGAGGTACATACTACGAGCAGTACTTC. Translation: CASSRGGTYYEQYF.

This clone was observed once. The chain has TRBV5-4 and TRBJ2-7, with TRBD2 identical over 7 bases. The germline CDR1 and CDR2 sequences are SGHNT and YYREEE (reference sequence). The CDR3 runs to 15 residues. V was pared by 1 base and J by 4 bases, with 8 bases of the junction left unmatched. CDR3 sequence: CASSLLAGEIYEQYF. CDR3 coding DNA: TGTGCCAGCAGCTTGTTGGCGGGGGAAATTTACGAGCAGTACTTC.

This clone was counted a few times. This sequence joins TRBV19 and TRBJ1-1; D remains unclear. Trimming removed 4 bases at V and 8 bases at J, with 11 bases between. The CDR3 consists of 12 residues. Germline V gene lookup returns CDR1 LNHDA and CDR2 SQIVND (reference sequence). The CDR3 sequence is CASSTAVDEAFF. Written as DNA, the CDR3 is TGTGCCAGTAGTACAGCGGTGGACGAAGCTTTCTTT.

The CDR3 sequence is CASSLGRPYEQYF. The CDR3 nucleotides read TGTGCCAGCAGCTTAGGCAGGCCCTACGAGCAGTACTTC. The chain has TRBV7-2 and TRBJ2-7, with no clear D. This CDR3 spans 13 amino acids. Germline loops: CDR1 SGHTA, CDR2 FQGNSA. Trimming took off 1 base at V and 2 bases at J, with 6 bases between the two ends.

The chain carries TRBV2 and TRBJ1-5; perhaps TRBD1 as D (5 bases). The length of the CDR3 is 16 residues. Trimming pared 0 bases from V and 3 bases from J, leaving 12 bases between. CDR1 is SNHLY and CDR2 is FYNNEI in the germline V gene. The CDR3 DNA reads as TGTGCCAGCAGTGAAGCGGGGGGACGGCCCAATCAGCCCCAGCATTTT. It translates to CASSEAGGRPNQPQHF.

CDR3 in amino acids: CASSQAEGVYEQYF. In DNA form, the CDR3 reads TGCGCCAGCAGCCAAGCGGAAGGGGTCTACGAGCAGTACTTC. J is TRBJ2-7 and V is TRBV4-1, with TRBD1 as a possible D gene (5 bases). Germline loops: CDR1 MGHRA, CDR2 YSYEKL. The CDR3 has 14 amino acids. Trimming took 1 base from V and 3 from J, leaving 10 bases between them.

The J gene is TRBJ1-3, the V gene TRBV19, with TRBD1 matching over 7 bases. Unmatched junction bases numbered 4, after V lost 6 bases and J lost 2 bases. The CDR3 spans 14 residues. Germline CDR1 and CDR2: LNHDA and SQIVND (reference sequence). CDR3 nucleotide sequence: TGTGCCAGTAGCTATACAGGGGCTGGAAACACCATATATTTT. Residues: CASSYTGAGNTIYF. Combining the CDR3 with reference TRBV19 and TRBJ1-3 gives the whole variable domain DGGITQSPKYLFRKEGQNVTLSCEQNLNHDAMYWYRQDPGQGLRLIYYSQIVNDFQKGDIAEGYSVSREKKESFPLTVTSAQKNPTAFYLCASSYTGAGNTIYFGEGSWLTVV.

V usage is TRBV6-6 and J usage is TRBJ1-1; perhaps TRBD1 as D (5 bases). The germline V and J ends were trimmed by 6 bases and 1 base, with 6 bases remaining between them. Germline CDR1 is MNHNY and CDR2 is SVGAGI (reference sequence). This CDR3 contains 12 residues. The CDR3 reads CASRDRNTEAFF. The DNA of the CDR3 is TGTGCCAGCAGAGACAGGAACACTGAAGCTTTCTTT.

In DNA, the CDR3 is TGTGCCAGCAGTCCTCGGGACAGGGAGCGCGAGCAGTACTTC. It codes for CASSPRDREREQYF. This rearrangement joins TRBV3-1 (or the pseudogene TRBV3-2) to TRBJ2-7; 9 bases are shared with TRBD1. From germline, CDR1 is LGHDT and CDR2 YNNKEL (reference sequence). Trimming removed 6 bases from V and 6 bases from J; junction bases left unmatched: 9. This CDR3 has 14 amino acids.

The chain links TRBV6-5 to TRBJ1-2; D is ambiguous. With 5 bases removed from V and 1 base from J, the gap between germline ends came to 11 bases. Per germline, CDR1 MNHEY and CDR2 SVGAGI. This CDR3 region has 14 residues. The CDR3 nucleotides are TGTGCCAGCAGTCTATCCCCTGGTAACTATGGCTACACCTTC. It encodes CASSLSPGNYGYTF.

J is TRBJ2-1 and V is TRBV27; 13 nucleotides match TRBD2. The CDR3 consists of 15 residues. Per germline, CDR1 MNHEY and CDR2 SMNVEV (reference sequence). With 3 bases clipped from V and 5 bases from J, the junction kept 1 base outside the gene matches. The CDR3 is CASSFGTSGNNEQFF. The CDR3 bases are TGTGCCAGCAGTTTCGGGACTAGCGGGAACAATGAGCAGTTCTTC.

This sequence joins TRBV7-2 and TRBJ2-7, with 7 bases identical to TRBD1. Germline V gene data show CDR1 as SGHTA and CDR2 as FQGNSA. The CDR3 consists of 13 residues. The V and J ends lost 4 bases and 7 bases, in that order; junction bases with no gene match: 7. The chain's CDR3 is CASSSYRGLEQYF. The CDR3 DNA reads as TGTGCCAGCAGCTCTTACAGGGGTTTGGAGCAGTACTTC.

On this clone itself: The same CDR3 arises from other DNA sequences in this sample as well. The V call is TRBV19, the J call TRBJ1-5; 7 nucleotides match TRBD1. CDR3 length: 13 amino acids. Germline V lookup: CDR1 LNHDA, CDR2 SQIVND (reference sequence). Trimming cost V 5 bases and J 6 bases; bases outside gene matches: 4. The CDR3 sequence is CASSDRVGQPQHF. In DNA, the CDR3 is TGTGCCAGTAGTGACAGGGTGGGTCAGCCCCAGCATTTT.

The gene calls are TRBV7-9 and TRBJ2-2, with a possible D match to TRBD1 (6 bases). The CDR3 is made up of 16 amino acids. Trimming pared 5 bases from V and 0 bases from J, leaving 13 bases between. The V gene's germline CDR1 is SEHNR and CDR2 FQNEAQ (reference sequence). CDR3 in DNA: TGTGCCAGCAGCAGACCTACAGGGTCGAACACCGGGGAGCTGTTTTTT. It codes for CASSRPTGSNTGELFF. Together with reference TRBV7-9 and TRBJ2-2, the CDR3 gives the full variable domain: DTGVSQNPRHKITKRGQNVTFRCDPISEHNRLYWYRQTLGQGPEFLTYFQNEAQLEKSRLLSDRFSAERPKGSFSTLEIQRTEQGDSAMYLCASSRPTGSNTGELFFGEGSRLTVL.

The V call is TRBV6-2 or TRBV6-3, the J call TRBJ2-5; D ambiguous. This CDR3 contains 11 residues. CDR1 and CDR2 from the germline V gene are MNHEY and SVGEGT. Trimming removed 4 bases from V and 4 bases from J, with 4 bases in between. The CDR3 sequence is CASSSLETQYF. The CDR3 nucleotides read TGTGCCAGCAGTTCCCTAGAGACCCAGTACTTC.